This T cell receptor beta chain is drawn from a study of T cell changes during pregnancy in multiple sclerosis. Germline-derived CDR1 and CDR2 are SGHDN and FVKESK. This CDR3 region has 15 residues. After removal of 5 bases from V and 2 bases from J, the junction contained 5 bases not matched to a gene. Method: immunoSEQ multiplex PCR; TCRdb's copy keeps in-frame clones and lacks some. The table lists tens of thousands of clones, roughly 90% of them singletons. The TCR comes from a female donor with multiple sclerosis, enrolled in a pregnancy study. The sequencing used peripheral blood, collected before pregnancy. The chain uses TRBV14 and TRBJ2-3; 9 bases line up with TRBD1. The CDR3 loop is CASSSQGANTDTQYF. CDR3 in DNA: TGTGCCAGCAGCTCACAGGGGGCGAACACAGATACGCAGTATTTT. The variable domain in full, completed from reference TRBV14 and TRBJ2-3, reads EAGVTQFPSHSVIEKGQTVTLRCDPISGHDNLYWYRRVMGKEIKFLLHFVKESKQDESGMPNNRFLAERTGGTYSTLKVQPAELEDSGVYFCASSSQGANTDTQYFGPGTRLTVL.